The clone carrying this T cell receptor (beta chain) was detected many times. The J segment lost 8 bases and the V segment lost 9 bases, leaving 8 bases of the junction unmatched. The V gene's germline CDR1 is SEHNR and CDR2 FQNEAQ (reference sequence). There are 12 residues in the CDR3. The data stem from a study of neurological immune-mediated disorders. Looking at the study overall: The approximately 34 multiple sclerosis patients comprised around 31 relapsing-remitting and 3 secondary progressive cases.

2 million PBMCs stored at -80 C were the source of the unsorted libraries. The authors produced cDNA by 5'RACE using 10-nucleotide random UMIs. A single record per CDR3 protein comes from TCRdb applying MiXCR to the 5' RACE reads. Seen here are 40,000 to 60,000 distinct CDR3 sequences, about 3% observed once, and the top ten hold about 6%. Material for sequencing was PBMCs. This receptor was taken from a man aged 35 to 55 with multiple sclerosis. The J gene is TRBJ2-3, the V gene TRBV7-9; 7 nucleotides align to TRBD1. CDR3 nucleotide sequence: TGTGCCAGTACAGGGGTTGTAGGTACGCAGTATTTT. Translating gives CASTGVVGTQYF.